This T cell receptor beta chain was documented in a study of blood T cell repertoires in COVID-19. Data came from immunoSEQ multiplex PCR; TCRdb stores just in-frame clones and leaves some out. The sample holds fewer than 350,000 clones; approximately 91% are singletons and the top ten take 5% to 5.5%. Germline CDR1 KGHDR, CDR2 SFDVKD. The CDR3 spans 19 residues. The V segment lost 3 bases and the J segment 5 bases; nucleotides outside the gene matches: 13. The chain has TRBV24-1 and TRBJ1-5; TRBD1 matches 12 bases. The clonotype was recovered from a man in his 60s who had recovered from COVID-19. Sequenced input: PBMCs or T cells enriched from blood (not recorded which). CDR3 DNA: TGTGCCACCAGTGATCCATCTGGGACAGGGGGCTTGGGGGATCAGCCCCAGCATTTT. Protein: CATSDPSGTGGLGDQPQHF.